This passage covers 8 T cell receptor beta chains from one sample sequenced in a study of T cells in Graves' hyperthyroidism and ophthalmopathy. Using RNA transcripts as the source, TCR beta CDR3 regions were amplified. The study used the HTBI primer set for a first-round RT-PCR of the TCR CDR3. TCRdb used MiXCR to reprocess the multiplex PCR reads, holding one entry per CDR3 protein. The sample holds roughly 290,000 distinct CDR3 sequences, roughly an eighth seen once. Material for sequencing was blood. The receptors shown here come from a woman aged 40-49 years with Graves' hyperthyroidism.

This clonotype has ten or more counts. The rearrangement uses TRBV11-3 and TRBJ2-5, with D unresolved. The germline gives CDR1 SGHNT, CDR2 YENEEA. The CDR3 is 12 residues long. The germline V and J ends were trimmed by 0 bases and 5 bases, with 4 bases remaining between them. The CDR3 here is CASSLDAETQYF. The CDR3 DNA reads TGTGCCAGCAGCTTAGATGCGGAGACCCAGTACTTC.

In the case of this clonotype: A much larger clone differs by one base, so this may be a read error. Because it lacks the conserved phenylalanine or tryptophan at the end, this CDR3 is likely a read error. This chain joins TRBV24-1 and TRBJ2-1, with 8 bases lining up with TRBD2. The V segment lost 4 bases and the J segment 2 bases; nucleotides outside the gene matches: 3. Germline V gene lookup returns CDR1 KGHDR and CDR2 SFDVKD. CDR3 length: 15 amino acids. Here the CDR3 DNA reads TGTGCCACCAGTGAGATAGCGGGAACCTACAATGAGCAGTTCTCC. Translation gives CATSEIAGTYNEQFS.

This clonotype occurred many times. This rearrangement joins TRBV28 to TRBJ1-3; D is unclear. CDR1 is MDHEN and CDR2 is SYDVKM in the germline V gene. The CDR3 has 13 amino acids. Trimming removed 2 bases at V and 3 bases at J, with 5 bases between. The CDR3 DNA reads TGTGCCAGCAGTTTAAACCGTGGAAACACCATATATTTT. Amino acid sequence: CASSLNRGNTIYF.

On this clonotype: Relative to the germline gene, one junction end is altered; a read error may explain this. The chain recombines TRBV6-9 with TRBJ1-1, with a possible D match to TRBD1 (5 bases). Germline V gene sequence: CDR1 MNHGY, CDR2 SVAAGI. The CDR3 loop spans 13 amino acids. The CDR3 protein is CANSYGGYTEAFF. The CDR3 nucleotides are TGTGCCAACAGTTACGGGGGTTACACTGAAGCTTTCTTT.

This clonotype was seen more than once but under ten times. The chain combines TRBV7-8 with TRBJ2-5; D is perhaps TRBD1 (6 bases). The germline CDR1 and CDR2 sequences are SGHVS and FQNEAQ. The CDR3 length is 14 residues. Trimming removed 5 bases from V and 12 bases from J, with 22 bases in between. As DNA, the CDR3 is TGTGCCAGCAGCCCGACATCCGGACAGACTGTTGAGTACTTC. It translates to CASSPTSGQTVEYF.

This clonotype has at least ten counts. V usage is TRBV3-1 and J usage is TRBJ2-1; D call uncertain. Trimming left V 1 base short and J 10 bases short, with 11 bases between. This CDR3 comprises 13 residues. Per the germline V gene, CDR1 is LGHDT and CDR2 is YNNKEL (reference sequence). The CDR3 protein is CASSQASQAEQFF. CDR3 nucleotide sequence: TGTGCCAGCAGCCAAGCAAGCCAAGCGGAGCAGTTCTTC.

This clonotype was counted at least ten times. The chain joins TRBV2 to TRBJ2-1; D is possibly TRBD2 (5 bases). Trimming cost V 2 bases and J 7 bases, with 6 bases left between them. The CDR3 totals 12 residues. Germline V gene lookup returns CDR1 SNHLY and CDR2 FYNNEI. This CDR3 reads CASSERGNEQFF. The CDR3 DNA sequence: TGTGCCAGCAGTGAACGAGGGAATGAGCAGTTCTTC.

This clonotype was counted many times. This chain uses TRBV7-2 with TRBJ2-5, with D unresolved. The germline V and J ends were trimmed by 5 bases and 6 bases, with 19 bases remaining between them. CDR3 size: 15 residues. From germline, CDR1 is SGHTA and CDR2 FQGNSA. The CDR3 region has the DNA TGTGCCAGCAGCCCCGCACGTGGGATTACCCAGACCCAGTACTTC. This translates into CASSPARGITQTQYF. Combining the CDR3 with reference TRBV7-2 and TRBJ2-5 gives the whole variable domain GAGVSQSPSNKVTEKGKDVELRCDPISGHTALYWYRQSLGQGLEFLIYFQGNSAPDKSGLPSDRFSAERTGGSVSTLTIQRTQQEDSAVYLCASSPARGITQTQYFGPGTRLLVL.